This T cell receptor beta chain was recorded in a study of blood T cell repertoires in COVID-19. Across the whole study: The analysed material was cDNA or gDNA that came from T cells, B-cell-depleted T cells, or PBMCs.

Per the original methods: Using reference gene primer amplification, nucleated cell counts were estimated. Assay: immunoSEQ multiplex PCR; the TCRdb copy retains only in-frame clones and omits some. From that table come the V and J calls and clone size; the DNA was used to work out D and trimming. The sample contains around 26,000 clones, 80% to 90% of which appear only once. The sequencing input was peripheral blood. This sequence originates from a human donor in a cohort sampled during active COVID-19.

CDR3 DNA: TGTGCCAGCAGCCACCTTCTAGGGGCGTACGAAGCTTTCTTT. This codes for CASSHLLGAYEAFF. The chain has TRBV3-1 (or the pseudogene TRBV3-2) and TRBJ1-1, with D maybe TRBD1 (5 bases). Germline assignment: CDR1 LGHDT and CDR2 YNNKEL (reference sequence). The CDR3 has 14 amino acids. Trimming took off 3 bases at V and 8 bases at J, with 16 bases between the two ends.